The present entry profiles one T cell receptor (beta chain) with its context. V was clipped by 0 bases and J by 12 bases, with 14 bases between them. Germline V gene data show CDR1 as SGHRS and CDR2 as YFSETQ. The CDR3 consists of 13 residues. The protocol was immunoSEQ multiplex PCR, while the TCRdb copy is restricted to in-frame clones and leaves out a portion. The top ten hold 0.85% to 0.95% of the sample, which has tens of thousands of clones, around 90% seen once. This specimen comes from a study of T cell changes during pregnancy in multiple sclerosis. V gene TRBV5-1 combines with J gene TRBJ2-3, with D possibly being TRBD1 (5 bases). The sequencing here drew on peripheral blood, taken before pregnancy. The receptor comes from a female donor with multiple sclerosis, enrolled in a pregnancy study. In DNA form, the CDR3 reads TGCGCCAGCAGCTTGGAAGGGGTTGGGTCCCAGTATTTT. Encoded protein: CASSLEGVGSQYF. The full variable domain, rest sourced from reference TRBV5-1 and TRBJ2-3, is KAGVTQTPRYLIKTRGQQVTLSCSPISGHRSVSWYQQTPGQGLQFLFEYFSETQRNKGNFPGRFSGRQFSNSRSEMNVSTLELGDSALYLCASSLEGVGSQYFGPGTRLTVL.